Listed below are T cell receptor beta chains from one sample, sequenced in a study of shared clonotypes between healthy human individuals. Assay used: immunoSEQ multiplex PCR; TCRdb lists only in-frame clones, some missing. This sample has approximately 2.3 million clones, with 93% found just once. Material: naive CD4+ T cells from PBMCs. All receptors derive from a man in his late teens or twenties in good health. Some clones in this sample may be carry-over from other donors' samples. The CDR3 runs from the conserved cysteine through the conserved F or W. D genes are given only for firm matches. A clone size is listed for some rows: how often the clone was seen (once, few, many), or a class if it is expanded.

>TRBJ2-2|TRBV14|NA|NA
CASSQEYGSANTGELFF
TGTGCCAGCAGCCAAGAATACGGGAGTGCGAACACCGGGGAGCTGTTTTTT
>TRBJ2-5|TRBV27|NA|TRBD2
CASMLLAGGETQYF
TGTGCCAGCATGTTGTTGGCGGGGGGAGAGACCCAGTACTTC
>TRBJ2-7|TRBV4-2|NA|NA
CASSHDRQAPYEQYF
TGTGCCAGCAGCCACGACCGTCAGGCCCCCTACGAGCAGTACTTC
>TRBJ2-1|TRBV9|NA|NA
CASSVGELYNEQFF
TGTGCCAGCAGCGTGGGGGAGCTCTACAATGAGCAGTTCTTC
>TRBJ2-2|TRBV18|NA|TRBD2
CASSPAPGGPGELFF
TGTGCCAGCTCACCGGCCCCGGGAGGGCCCGGGGAGCTGTTTTTT
>TRBJ1-1|TRBV5-1|NA|NA
CASSLVGVEGTEAFF
TGCGCCAGCAGCTTGGTCGGGGTAGAGGGCACTGAAGCTTTCTTT
>TRBJ1-4|TRBV4-2|NA|NA
CASSQGSEKLFF
TGTGCCAGCAGTCAAGGTTCCGAAAAACTGTTTTTT
>TRBJ1-2|TRBV5-4|NA|TRBD1
CASSFSRQGNYGYTF
TGTGCCAGCAGCTTCTCCCGACAGGGGAACTATGGCTACACCTTC
>TRBJ1-5|TRBV28|NA|NA
CASRGGGQPQHF
TGTGCCAGCAGGGGGGGAGGTCAGCCCCAGCATTTT
>TRBJ1-4|TRBV6-5|NA|TRBD1
CASSGQGASPKLFF
TGTGCCAGCAGTGGACAGGGGGCAAGTCCAAAACTGTTTTTT
>TRBJ2-6|TRBV5-6|NA|TRBD2
CASRLTSGDISGANVLTF
TGTGCCAGCAGGTTAACTAGCGGCGATATCTCTGGGGCCAACGTCCTGACTTTC
>TRBJ2-7|TRBV19|NA|NA
CASSMDSISYEQYF
TGTGCCAGTAGTATGGACAGCATCTCCTACGAGCAGTACTTC
>TRBJ2-5|TRBV7-9|NA|NA
CASSFRGLGAQYF
TGTGCCAGCAGCTTCAGGGGCCTCGGGGCCCAGTACTTC
>TRBJ1-5|TRBV7-2|once|TRBD1
CASSLEGRQGIQPQHF
TGTGCCAGCAGCTTAGAAGGGCGACAGGGGATTCAGCCCCAGCATTTT
>TRBJ1-1|TRBV5-1|NA|NA
CASSLASRTNTEAFF
TGCGCCAGCAGCTTGGCCTCCCGCACGAACACTGAAGCTTTCTTT
>TRBJ2-3|TRBV19|NA|NA
CASSWRSDTQYF
TGTGCCAGTAGTTGGCGATCAGATACGCAGTATTTT
>TRBJ2-7|TRBV2|NA|NA
CASSEQGHLYEQYF
TGTGCCAGCAGTGAACAGGGACACCTCTACGAGCAGTACTTC
>TRBJ2-1|TRBV9|NA|NA
CASSANFGGGEQFF
TGTGCCAGCAGCGCCAACTTCGGTGGTGGAGAGCAGTTCTTC
>TRBJ2-7|TRBV5-6|NA|NA
CASSLRGGNEQYF
TGTGCCAGCAGCTTGCGTGGGGGCAACGAGCAGTACTTC
>TRBJ1-1|TRBV5-6|once|NA
CASSLGQVLNTEAFF
TGTGCCAGCAGCTTGGGACAGGTCCTCAACACTGAAGCTTTCTTT
>TRBJ2-1|TRBV7-9|NA|TRBD2
CASSSPGKAGGYEQFF
TGTGCCAGCAGCTCCCCTGGAAAGGCGGGAGGGTATGAGCAGTTCTTC
>TRBJ1-5|TRBV2|NA|NA
CASTKEGVLGQPQHF
TGTGCCAGCACGAAGGAAGGGGTGTTGGGTCAGCCCCAGCATTTT
>TRBJ2-7|TRBV5-1|NA|NA
CASSLVGPSYEQYF
TGCGCCAGCAGCTTGGTTGGCCCTTCCTACGAGCAGTACTTC
>TRBJ2-6|TRBV2|NA|TRBD1
CASKGQGFTPGANVLTF
TGTGCCAGCAAGGGACAGGGGTTTACCCCTGGGGCCAACGTCCTGACTTTC
>TRBJ1-2|TRBV28|NA|NA
CASNTHGRGLNYGYTF
TGTGCCAGCAACACACATGGTCGGGGACTAAACTATGGCTACACCTTC
>TRBJ1-2|TRBV25-1|once|NA
CASSDRRANYGYTF
TGTGCCAGCAGTGACAGGAGGGCGAACTATGGCTACACCTTC
>TRBJ2-7|TRBV5-4|NA|TRBD2
CASSLGPSGRGYEQYF
TGTGCCAGCAGCTTGGGTCCTAGCGGGAGAGGCTACGAGCAGTACTTC
>TRBJ2-5|TRBV27|NA|NA
CASSLLGVQRETQYF
TGTGCCAGCAGTTTACTCGGCGTTCAACGGGAGACCCAGTACTTC
>TRBJ1-5|TRBV2|NA|NA
CASTLGANQPQHF
TGTGCCAGCACGTTAGGCGCCAATCAGCCCCAGCATTTT
>TRBJ1-4|TRBV25-1|NA|NA
CASSDGGGSEKLFF
TGTGCCAGCAGTGATGGGGGCGGTAGTGAAAAACTGTTTTTT
>TRBJ1-1|TRBV20-1|few|NA
CSARGGSEAFF
TGCAGTGCTAGGGGGGGGTCTGAAGCTTTCTTT
>TRBJ2-2|TRBV4-2|NA|TRBD2
CASSHPSGANTGELFF
TGTGCCAGCAGCCACCCTAGCGGAGCGAACACCGGGGAGCTGTTTTTT
>TRBJ2-1|TRBV21-1|NA|NA
CASSLDGLSYNEQFF
TGTGCCAGCAGCCTCGACGGCCTCTCCTACAATGAGCAGTTCTTC
>TRBJ2-3|TRBV2|NA|NA
CASSGPPGFNPQYF
TGTGCCAGCTCAGGGCCCCCGGGGTTCAACCCGCAGTATTTT
>TRBJ2-3|TRBV5-4|NA|NA
CASSLAGHSTDTQYF
TGTGCCAGCAGCTTGGCGGGACACAGCACAGATACGCAGTATTTT
>TRBJ2-5|TRBV28|NA|NA
CASSSPHPGQRQETQYF
TGTGCCAGCAGTTCCCCGCACCCTGGACAGCGACAAGAGACCCAGTACTTC